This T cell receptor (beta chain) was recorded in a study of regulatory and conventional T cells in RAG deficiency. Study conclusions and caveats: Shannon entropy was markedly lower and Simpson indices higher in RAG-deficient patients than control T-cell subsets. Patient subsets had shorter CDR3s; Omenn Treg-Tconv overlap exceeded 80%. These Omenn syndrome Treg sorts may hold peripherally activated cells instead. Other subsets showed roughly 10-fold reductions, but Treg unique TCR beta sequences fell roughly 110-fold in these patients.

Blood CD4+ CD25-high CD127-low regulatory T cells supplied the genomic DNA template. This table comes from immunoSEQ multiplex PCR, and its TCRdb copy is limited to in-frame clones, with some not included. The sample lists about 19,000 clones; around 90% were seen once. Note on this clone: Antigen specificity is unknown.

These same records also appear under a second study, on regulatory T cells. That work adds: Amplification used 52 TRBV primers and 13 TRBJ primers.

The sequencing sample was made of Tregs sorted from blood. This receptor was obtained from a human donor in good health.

CDR3: CASFQRGKNETQYF. The DNA of the CDR3 is TGTGCCAGCTTCCAGCGGGGGAAAAACGAGACCCAGTACTTC. The chain couples TRBV6-1 to TRBJ2-5; 8 bases fit TRBD2. The germline gives CDR1 MNHNS, CDR2 SASEGT. Trimming removed 8 bases from V and 5 bases from J; junction bases left unmatched: 10. This CDR3 is 14 amino acids long.